This T cell receptor beta chain was observed in a study of blood T cell repertoires in COVID-19. At the level of the study: Acute and convalescent COVID-19 samples came from the United States, Italy and Spain. In each case, the material was cDNA or gDNA derived from T cells, B-cell-depleted T cells, or PBMCs.

Methods used by the authors: Estimates of nucleated cell counts were drawn from the amplification of reference gene primers. Repertoires were generated with immunoSEQ multiplex PCR, while TCRdb's copy carries only in-frame clones and drops some. That table furnishes V, J and clone size, whereas the DNA furnished D and trimming. The sample consists of 200,000 to 300,000 clones, approximately 83% of them appearing once. Specimen: peripheral blood. The origin of this receptor is a man aged 35-49 years with acute or convalescent COVID-19.

This chain's CDR3 is CASSNGQGQETQYF. The CDR3 region has the DNA TGCGCCAGCAGCAATGGACAGGGCCAAGAGACCCAGTACTTC. The chain combines TRBV5-1 with TRBJ2-5; TRBD1 matches at 8 bases. The CDR3 is 14 amino acids. The trim removed 4 bases at V and 1 base at J, leaving 3 bases unmatched. Germline-derived CDR1 and CDR2 are SGHRS and YFSETQ.